Below, 16 T cell receptor beta chains from the same sample are listed, as sequenced in a study of T cells in women clearing cervical HPV infection. Generated by immunoSEQ multiplex PCR, the TCRdb table keeps only in-frame clones and is missing some. The sample's table shows fewer than 30,000 clones. Sequencing input: blood buffy coat. These receptors all come from a woman aged 18-70 years with a cervical HPV16 infection that either progressed to CIN3+ or cleared (not recorded which).

Of note for this clone: The CDR3 end falls 3 residues outside the read, so it is completed with the germline J gene. The chain has TRBV27 and TRBJ2-1, with 8 nucleotides matching TRBD1. Trimming removed 5 bases from V and 5 bases from J; junction bases left unmatched: 5. Germline CDR1 MNHEY, CDR2 SMNVEV (reference sequence). CDR3 size: 14 residues. The CDR3 loop is CASSGRQGNNEQFF. The DNA read from the CDR3 is TGTGCCAGCAGTGGACGACAGGGGAACAATGAG.

Concerning this clone: The CDR3 end falls 3 residues outside the read, so it is completed with the germline J gene. This chain uses TRBV12-3 or TRBV12-4 with TRBJ2-7; D is ambiguous. The V gene lost 5 bases and the J gene lost 3 bases, with 20 bases spanning the gap. The CDR3 length is 16 residues. The sequenced CDR3 bases are TGTGCCAGCAGTCCGAGACCTTGGCGGAGCAACTACGAG. It translates to CASSPRPWRSNYE. The full CDR3 is CASSPRPWRSNYEQYF.

Comment on this clone: The CDR3 end falls 3 residues outside the read, so it is completed with the germline J gene. The gene calls are TRBV20-1 and TRBJ2-1; TRBD2 matches 12 bases. CDR1 is DFQATT, CDR2 SNEGSKA, per germline (reference sequence). The CDR3 runs 17 residues. V lost 3 bases and J lost 7; bases outside the gene matches: 13. CDR3 sequence reads: CSASVPSGRAFGNEQFF. Incomplete CDR3 DNA: TGCAGTGCTAGCGTGCCTAGCGGGAGGGCCTTCGGGAATGAG.

Comment on this clone: The sequenced fragment ends 3 residues before the CDR3 boundary, so the rest is inferred from the germline J gene. The chain couples TRBV20-1 to TRBJ2-7, with 7 nucleotides matching TRBD1. The CDR3 runs to 16 residues. CDR1 and CDR2 (germline): DFQATT, SNEGSKA (reference sequence). V trimming: 3 bases; J trimming: 0 bases; junction bases outside the gene matches: 11. CDR3 bases read: TGCAGTGCTAGGAGACCGCCCGGGACAGCCTCCTACGAG. Translated: CSARRPPGTASYE. The entire CDR3 is CSARRPPGTASYEQYF.

About this clone itself: The read ends 3 residues shy of where the CDR3 ends; the end is completed using the germline J gene. This chain uses TRBV18 with TRBJ2-2; D possibly corresponds to TRBD2 (6 bases). CDR1 and CDR2 (germline): KGHSH, LQKENI. CDR3 length: 14 residues. The CDR3 is CASSRDLGNEKLFF. The CDR3 DNA, read in part, is TGTGCCAGCTCAAGGGACTTGGGGAATGAAAAG.

Details on this clone: An end of the junction differs from the germline gene, which may be a read error. The read ends 3 residues early relative to the CDR3; the germline J gene fills the gap. Different DNA sequences within this sample yield the same CDR3. The chain links TRBV7-9 to TRBJ1-3, with 9 bases that match TRBD1. The CDR3 is 14 residues long. CDR1 is SEHNR and CDR2 is FQNEAQ in the germline V gene (reference sequence). Partial CDR3 DNA: TGTGCCAGCAGCTTTGGGACAGGGTCAAACACG. This gives the protein CASSFGTGSNT. In full, the CDR3 is CASSFGTGSNTIYF.

CDR3 sequence: CASSRADISGYTF. The CDR3 DNA, read in part, is TGCGCCAGCAGCCGCGCGGATATTAGTGGC. This chain uses TRBV5-1 with TRBJ1-2; D gene unclear. The DNA ends 3 residues before the CDR3 does, and the rest of the CDR3 is filled in from the germline J gene. The CDR3 totals 13 residues. V was pared by 4 bases and J by 7 bases, with 14 bases between. CDR1 SGHRS and CDR2 YFSETQ come from the germline V gene. Combining the CDR3 with reference TRBV5-1 and TRBJ1-2 gives the whole variable domain KAGVTQTPRYLIKTRGQQVTLSCSPISGHRSVSWYQQTPGQGLQFLFEYFSETQRNKGNFPGRFSGRQFSNSRSEMNVSTLELGDSALYLCASSRADISGYTFGSGTRLTVV.

The part of the CDR3 DNA that was read is TGCAGTGCTAGAGGGGCAAGGGACAGGGGGCTTAATAGAAACACC. It yields the protein CSARGARDRGLNRNT. The entire CDR3 is CSARGARDRGLNRNTIYF. This rearrangement joins TRBV20-1 to TRBJ1-3; TRBD1 matches 12 bases. The read ends 3 residues before the CDR3 terminus; that terminus is restored from the germline J gene. This CDR3 is built from 18 residues. J lost 5 bases, V lost 1 base, and 12 bases had no gene match. Germline V gene data show CDR1 as DFQATT and CDR2 as SNEGSKA (reference sequence).

On this clone itself: The read finishes 3 residues shy of the CDR3 end, and the germline J gene is used to complete it. The rearrangement uses TRBV12-3 or TRBV12-4 and TRBJ2-1; a weak D match, TRBD2 (6 bases). Trimming shortened V by 5 bases and J by 4 bases, and 18 bases separated the two germline ends. The CDR3 is made up of 16 amino acids. This chain's CDR3 is CASSPRKAGFYNEQFF. The covered CDR3 bases are TGTGCCAGCAGTCCTCGTAAAGCGGGCTTTTACAATGAG.

Of note for this clone: The sequenced fragment ends 3 residues before the CDR3 boundary, so the rest is inferred from the germline J gene. The chain uses TRBV20-1 and TRBJ1-1; D unresolved. Germline V gene lookup returns CDR1 DFQATT and CDR2 SNEGSKA (reference sequence). The CDR3 has 11 residues. V was clipped by 6 bases and J by 6 bases, with 11 bases between them. CDR3 sequence: CSARGQAEAFF. CDR3 DNA (partial): TGCAGTGCCCGGGGTCAAGCTGAA.

On this clone: The read terminates 3 residues ahead of where the CDR3 ends, so the germline J gene completes it. This chain links TRBV2 with TRBJ2-7; maybe TRBD2 (5 bases). The CDR3 consists of 14 residues. The V and J ends lost 3 bases and 1 base respectively, with 10 bases between them. The germline gives CDR1 SNHLY, CDR2 FYNNEI. This chain's CDR3 is CASSDTGSSYEQYF. The CDR3 DNA, read in part, is TGTGCCAGCAGTGACACGGGGTCGTCCTACGAG.

Worth noting for this clone: Read data end 3 residues before the CDR3 end; the end is taken from the germline J gene. The rearrangement links TRBV6-2 or TRBV6-3 to TRBJ2-2, with D tentatively TRBD1 (5 bases). This CDR3 contains 16 residues. In germline, CDR1 is MNHEY, CDR2 SVGEGT. With 7 bases removed from V and 4 bases from J, the gap between germline ends came to 19 bases. CDR3 residues: CASTRRRGGSTGELFF. CDR3 DNA (partial): TGTGCCAGCACCAGAAGAAGGGGCGGATCCACCGGGGAG.

Its frequency marks this clone as medium-sized. The CDR3 end is not reached by the read, which stops 3 residues before it; the germline J gene fills it in. The J gene is TRBJ2-3, the V gene TRBV19; 8 bases match TRBD1. The CDR3 spans 15 residues. The germline V gene has CDR1 LNHDA and CDR2 SQIVND (reference sequence). V shed 1 base, J shed 0 bases, and the junction held 0 bases outside the gene matches. The sequenced CDR3 bases are TGTGCCAGTAGTATAGGACAGGGGAGCACAGATACG. It specifies CASSIGQGSTDT. In full, the CDR3 is CASSIGQGSTDTQYF.

For this clone: The sequenced fragment ends 3 residues before the CDR3 boundary, so the rest is inferred from the germline J gene. The genes are TRBV5-6 and TRBJ2-3; D is possibly TRBD2 (6 bases). CDR3 length equals 15 residues. V was shortened by 0 bases and J by 4 bases, with 12 bases between the two germline ends. Germline V gene sequence: CDR1 SGHDT, CDR2 YYEEEE. The CDR3: CASSLETRWSDTQYF. The covered CDR3 bases are TGTGCCAGCAGCTTGGAGACTAGGTGGTCAGATACG. Combining the CDR3 with reference TRBV5-6 and TRBJ2-3 gives the whole variable domain DAGVTQSPTHLIKTRGQQVTLRCSPKSGHDTVSWYQQALGQGPQFIFQYYEEEERQRGNFPDRFSGHQFPNYSSELNVNALLLGDSALYLCASSLETRWSDTQYFGPGTRLTVL.

Comments on this clone: The CDR3 end is not reached by the read, which stops 3 residues before it; the germline J gene fills it in. The chain has TRBV6-2 or TRBV6-3 and TRBJ1-2; D gene unclear. The CDR3 runs 16 residues. CDR1 is MNHEY, CDR2 SVGEGT, per germline. CDR3 protein: CASKRLAGGPGYDYTF. The sequenced part of the CDR3 DNA is TGTGCCAGCAAGAGACTAGCGGGAGGGCCGGGCTACGAC.

The CDR3 DNA, read in part, is TGTGCCAGCAGCTTAGGTCAGGGGCTGCACGAG. Protein sequence: CASSLGQGLHE. The entire CDR3 protein reads CASSLGQGLHEQYF. The rearrangement uses TRBV7-9 and TRBJ2-7, with D possibly TRBD1 on 6 matching bases. Read data end 3 residues before the CDR3 end; the end is taken from the germline J gene. V was clipped by 1 base and J by 5 bases, with 12 bases between them. CDR1 is SEHNR and CDR2 is FQNEAQ in the germline V gene (reference sequence). The CDR3 length is 14 residues. The full variable domain, in which reference TRBV7-9 and TRBJ2-7 provide the parts outside the CDR3, is DTGVSQNPRHKITKRGQNVTFRCDPISEHNRLYWYRQTLGQGPEFLTYFQNEAQLEKSRLLSDRFSAERPKGSFSTLEIQRTEQGDSAMYLCASSLGQGLHEQYFGPGTRLTVT.